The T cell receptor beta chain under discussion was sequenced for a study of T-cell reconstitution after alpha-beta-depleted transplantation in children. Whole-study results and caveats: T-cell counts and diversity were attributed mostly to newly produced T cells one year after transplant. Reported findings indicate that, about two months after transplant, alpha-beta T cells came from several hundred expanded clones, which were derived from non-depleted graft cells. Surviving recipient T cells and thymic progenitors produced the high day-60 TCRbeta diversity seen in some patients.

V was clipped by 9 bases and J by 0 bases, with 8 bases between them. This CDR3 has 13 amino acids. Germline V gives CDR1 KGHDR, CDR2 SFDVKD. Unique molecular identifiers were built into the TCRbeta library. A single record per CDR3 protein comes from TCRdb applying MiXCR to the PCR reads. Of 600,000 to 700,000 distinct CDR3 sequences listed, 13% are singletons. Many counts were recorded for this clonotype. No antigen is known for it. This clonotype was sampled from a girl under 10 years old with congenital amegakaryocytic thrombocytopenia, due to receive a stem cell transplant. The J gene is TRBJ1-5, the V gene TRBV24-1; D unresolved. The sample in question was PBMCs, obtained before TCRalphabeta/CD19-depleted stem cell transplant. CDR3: CATQRYSNQPQHF. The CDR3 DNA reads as TGTGCCACCCAGCGTTATAGCAATCAGCCCCAGCATTTT.